This entry lists 32 T cell receptor beta chains sequenced from one sample in a study of cytomegalovirus exposure and HLA in healthy donors. The study ran its PCR with 60 Vbeta and 13 Jbeta primers. Clones were read by immunoSEQ multiplex PCR, and TCRdb kept only the in-frame ones, dropping some. Of approximately 150,000 clones in the sample, 60% to 80% are singletons; the top ten hold approximately 13%. Sequenced material: PBMCs. Source of these receptors: a woman in her 50s in good health and CMV-seropositive.

This clone was found once. This chain uses TRBV7-2 with TRBJ1-2; no firm D call. Trimming removed 1 base from V and 8 bases from J, with 8 bases in between. In germline, CDR1 is SGHTA, CDR2 FQGNSA. The CDR3 covers 12 residues. CDR3 sequence (DNA): TGTGCCAGCAGCTTAGGAGGGAGGGGCTACACCTTC. Protein product: CASSLGGRGYTF.

The chain's CDR3 is CASSLDREAFF. The CDR3, as DNA: TGTGCCAGCAGCTTAGACAGGGAGGCTTTCTTT. This chain joins TRBV7-2 and TRBJ1-1, with D tentatively TRBD1 (6 bases). CDR3 length equals 11 residues. V dropped 1 base and J dropped 11 bases, with 8 bases sitting between them. Germline lookup yields CDR1 SGHTA and CDR2 FQGNSA.

CDR3 loop: CASSSGSGGPYEQYF. The CDR3 DNA follows: TGTGCCAGCAGTTCGGGGAGCGGGGGGCCCTACGAGCAGTACTTC. The chain carries TRBV6-5 and TRBJ2-7, with TRBD2 identical over 9 bases. The CDR3 is 15 residues long. CDR1 MNHEY and CDR2 SVGAGI come from the germline V gene. Losses at the gene ends were 4 bases for V and 2 bases for J; bases not matched to a gene: 6.

In this sample, this clone turned up once. The chain is built from TRBV6-6 and TRBJ1-1; 10 bases line up with TRBD1. The CDR3 sequence is 15 residues long. The J segment lost 10 bases and the V segment lost 2 bases, leaving 10 bases of the junction unmatched. In germline, CDR1 is MNHNY, CDR2 SVGAGI (reference sequence). As DNA, the CDR3 is TGTGCCAGCAGTTACGGGACAGGGGACGGCCGGGGAGCTTTCTTT. It specifies CASSYGTGDGRGAFF.

This clone was counted between two and nine times. The chain is built from TRBV5-1 and TRBJ1-2, with 7 bases matching TRBD1. The CDR3 loop spans 13 amino acids. Germline CDR1 and CDR2: SGHRS and YFSETQ. V was clipped by 7 bases and J by 5 bases; unmatched bases: 8. The CDR3 here is CASRKGGGYGYTF. The CDR3, as DNA: TGCGCCAGCCGAAAAGGGGGCGGGTATGGCTACACCTTC.

The chain joins TRBV30 to TRBJ2-7; 10 nucleotides agree with TRBD2. The ends lost 3 bases at V and 3 bases at J; junction bases unmatched: 17. The length of the CDR3 is 18 residues. In germline, CDR1 is GTSNPN, CDR2 SVGIG (reference sequence). The DNA of the CDR3 is TGTGCCTGGAGCGGCAAGGCGGGACTAGCGTCCAACTTCTACGAGCAGTACTTC. Protein product: CAWSGKAGLASNFYEQYF.

V gene TRBV19 combines with J gene TRBJ1-5, with 9 bases that match TRBD1. Germline V gene lookup returns CDR1 LNHDA and CDR2 SQIVND (reference sequence). Trimming at V came to 4 bases and at J to 2 bases, leaving 6 bases not matched to a gene. There are 16 residues in the CDR3. DNA of the CDR3: TGTGCCAGTAGTAGGACAGGGGAGGGCGGCAATCAGCCCCAGCATTTT. Translation: CASSRTGEGGNQPQHF.

This clone occurred a few times. The chain couples TRBV19 to TRBJ2-5; 10 bases align to TRBD1. Germline V gene data show CDR1 as LNHDA and CDR2 as SQIVND (reference sequence). The CDR3 covers 13 residues. The V segment lost 6 bases and the J segment 7 bases; nucleotides outside the gene matches: 5. The CDR3 is CASRADRGGTQYF. The CDR3, as DNA: TGTGCCAGTAGAGCGGACAGGGGGGGGACCCAGTACTTC.

CDR3 bases: TGCGCCAGCAAGGAGGGATTTACTGGGGCCAACGTCCTGACTTTC. Its translation is CASKEGFTGANVLTF. This chain links TRBV5-1 with TRBJ2-6, with a possible D match to TRBD2 (6 bases). The CDR3 sequence is 15 residues long. V was clipped by 6 bases and J by 2 bases, with 12 bases between them. From germline, CDR1 is SGHRS and CDR2 YFSETQ.

The chain carries TRBV29-1 and TRBJ1-1, with 9 bases lining up with TRBD1. Germline loops: CDR1 SQVTM, CDR2 ANQGSEA. V lost 4 bases, J lost 5 bases, and 5 bases stayed unmatched. The CDR3 has 13 residues. In DNA, the CDR3 is TGCAGCGTTGGGGGACAGGGAGGGACTGAAGCTTTCTTT. Protein product: CSVGGQGGTEAFF.

This chain connects TRBV21-1 to TRBJ1-1; the table's D gene call, TRBD1, was not cross checked with the DNA. TRBV21-1 is deemed a pseudogene. This CDR3 has 17 residues. CDR3 sequence: CASSKVKGERLDTEAFF. The CDR3 DNA sequence: TGTGCCAGCAGCAAAGTAAAGGGGGAGCGTCTGGACACTGAAGCTTTCTTT.

The gene calls are TRBV9 and TRBJ2-1, with TRBD2 as a possible D gene (6 bases). There are 15 residues in the CDR3. Trimming pared 3 bases from V and 8 bases from J, leaving 18 bases between. The germline gives CDR1 SGDLS, CDR2 YYNGEE. CDR3 region: CASSGVLARGDEQFF. CDR3 sequence (DNA): TGTGCCAGCAGCGGAGTTCTAGCGAGAGGGGATGAGCAGTTCTTC.

The V and J genes are TRBV25-1 and TRBJ1-2; weak D call: TRBD1 (5 bases). The CDR3 spans 13 residues. Per germline, CDR1 MGHDK and CDR2 SYGVNS. The V and J ends lost 1 base and 8 bases respectively, with 11 bases between them. The CDR3 region is CASSEFGAPGYTF. CDR3 coding DNA: TGTGCCAGCAGTGAATTTGGGGCCCCGGGCTACACCTTC.

The chain combines TRBV5-1 with TRBJ2-2; possibly TRBD1 for D (6 bases). Trimming removed 0 bases from V and 4 bases from J, with 10 bases in between. The CDR3 spans 15 residues. Germline loops: CDR1 SGHRS, CDR2 YFSETQ. The CDR3 region is CASSLVRRGTGELFF. The CDR3 DNA follows: TGCGCCAGCAGCTTGGTCCGCAGGGGCACCGGGGAGCTGTTTTTT.

The rearrangement links TRBV5-1 to TRBJ2-2; 8 positions agree with TRBD1. In germline, CDR1 is SGHRS, CDR2 YFSETQ. V dropped 0 bases and J dropped 1; count of bases not matched to a gene: 5. The CDR3 loop spans 17 amino acids. CDR3 loop: CASSLDTGTGNTGELFF. The CDR3 DNA reads TGCGCCAGCAGCTTGGATACCGGGACAGGGAACACCGGGGAGCTGTTTTTT.

V and J are TRBV6-5 and TRBJ2-1; TRBD1 might be the D (6 bases). With 2 bases removed from V and 6 bases from J, the gap between germline ends came to 8 bases. Germline assignment: CDR1 MNHEY and CDR2 SVGAGI. The CDR3 extends over 13 amino acids. The CDR3: CASSYQGRNEQFF. In DNA form, the CDR3 reads TGTGCCAGCAGTTACCAGGGGCGCAATGAGCAGTTCTTC.

The chain joins TRBV5-1 to TRBJ2-7, with a tentative D call TRBD1 (6 bases). CDR3 size: 21 residues. CDR1 and CDR2 from the germline V gene are SGHRS and YFSETQ. The ends were cut back, 4 bases at V and 2 bases at J, with 34 bases in the middle. The CDR3 bases are TGCGCCAGCAGCCTACTACCCCACAGGGTCGCAAGCCTCCCAGTCCCCTACGAGCAGTACTTC. This encodes CASSLLPHRVASLPVPYEQYF.

The genes are TRBV19 and TRBJ1-5; weak D call: TRBD1 (6 bases). This CDR3 spans 17 amino acids. Germline lookup yields CDR1 LNHDA and CDR2 SQIVND (reference sequence). With 5 bases removed from V and 2 bases from J, the gap between germline ends came to 19 bases. The CDR3 spells CASSGYRVISRNQPQHF. DNA of the CDR3: TGTGCCAGTAGTGGATACAGGGTCATATCTCGCAATCAGCCCCAGCATTTT.

This clone was observed a single time. The V gene is TRBV5-6, the J gene TRBJ1-5; D remains unclear. There are 13 residues in the CDR3. V was cut by 3 bases and J by 1 base, with 5 bases left in between. Germline CDR1 reads SGHDT; CDR2 reads YYEEEE. The CDR3 spells CASSSGSNQPQHF. The CDR3 nucleotides read TGTGCCAGCAGCTCGGGAAGCAATCAGCCCCAGCATTTT. Drawing the rest from reference TRBV5-6 and TRBJ1-5, the complete variable domain is DAGVTQSPTHLIKTRGQQVTLRCSPKSGHDTVSWYQQALGQGPQFIFQYYEEEERQRGNFPDRFSGHQFPNYSSELNVNALLLGDSALYLCASSSGSNQPQHFGDGTRLSIL.

This clone was observed a handful of times. CDR3 nucleotide sequence: TGCGCCAGCAGCTTGGTCCAGGGGGCGCGAAACTATGGCTACACCTTC. Amino acid sequence: CASSLVQGARNYGYTF. V gene TRBV5-1 combines with J gene TRBJ1-2; 8 bases align to TRBD1. V shed 0 bases, J shed 2 bases, and the junction held 6 bases outside the gene matches. CDR1 and CDR2 (germline): SGHRS, YFSETQ. This CDR3 is built from 16 residues.

The J gene is TRBJ1-2, the V gene TRBV7-2, with 9 bases matching TRBD1. This CDR3 region has 13 residues. CDR1 is SGHTA, CDR2 FQGNSA, per germline. The V and J ends lost 5 bases and 10 bases, in that order; junction bases with no gene match: 8. The CDR3 loop reads CASSPGTGPLYTF. CDR3 nucleotides: TGTGCCAGCAGCCCCGGGACAGGGCCCCTCTACACCTTC. Full variable domain (rest looked up from reference TRBV7-2 and TRBJ1-2): GAGVSQSPSNKVTEKGKDVELRCDPISGHTALYWYRQSLGQGLEFLIYFQGNSAPDKSGLPSDRFSAERTGGSVSTLTIQRTQQEDSAVYLCASSPGTGPLYTFGSGTRLTVV.

The chain recombines TRBV11-2 with TRBJ1-1, with D perhaps matching TRBD1 (6 bases). The V and J ends lost 1 base and 3 bases respectively, with 12 bases between them. The CDR3 is 15 amino acids. Germline loops: CDR1 SGHAT, CDR2 FQNNGV. CDR3 sequence reads: CASSLGDRLDTEAFF. CDR3 sequence (DNA): TGTGCCAGCAGCTTAGGTGACAGGCTCGACACTGAAGCTTTCTTT.

The V and J genes are TRBV5-3 and TRBJ1-5; 10 bases map to TRBD1. TRBV5-3 is reported as an ORF; its role is uncertain. Losses at the gene ends were 4 bases for V and 3 bases for J; bases not matched to a gene: 4. CDR3 length: 15 residues. CDR3 bases: TGTGCCAGAAGCAGGACAGGGGGACTCAATCAGCCCCAGCATTTT. This encodes CARSRTGGLNQPQHF.

The V and J genes are TRBV10-2 and TRBJ2-7; no clear D. Per the germline V gene, CDR1 is WSHSY and CDR2 is SAAADI. Trimming took 5 bases from V and 3 from J, leaving 8 bases between them. The CDR3 spans 12 residues. The CDR3 nucleotides are TGCGCCAGCAGTTTACAAAGCTACGAGCAGTACTTC. It codes for CASSLQSYEQYF.

J is TRBJ1-2 and V is TRBV7-8; TRBD1 matches at 10 bases. The CDR3 consists of 15 residues. The germline V gene encodes CDR1 SGHVS and CDR2 FQNEAQ. The V gene end was trimmed by 1 base and the J gene end by 8 bases; junction bases not matched to a gene: 7. This CDR3 reads CASSLEGQGLAGYTF. CDR3 DNA sequence: TGTGCCAGCAGCTTAGAGGGACAGGGGTTAGCGGGCTACACCTTC.

The chain carries TRBV6-1 and TRBJ1-5; possible D gene TRBD1, 6 bases. Trimming took 4 bases from V and 2 from J, leaving 15 bases between them. The germline V gene has CDR1 MNHNS and CDR2 SASEGT. The length of the CDR3 is 16 residues. The CDR3 reads CASSARTAVGNQPQHF. As DNA, the CDR3 is TGTGCCAGCAGTGCTCGGACAGCGGTCGGCAATCAGCCCCAGCATTTT.

The J gene is TRBJ2-5, the V gene TRBV5-1, with TRBD2 matching over 10 bases. There are 19 residues in the CDR3. Germline V gene sequence: CDR1 SGHRS, CDR2 YFSETQ. V trimming: 4 bases; J trimming: 2 bases; junction bases outside the gene matches: 17. As DNA, the CDR3 is TGCGCCAGCAGCATTTCAGCATTAGCGGGGGGCCCCGTTCAAGAGACCCAGTACTTC. Translation gives CASSISALAGGPVQETQYF.

This clone appeared once. The chain carries TRBV4-2 and TRBJ2-7, with TRBD2 matching over 13 bases. V dropped 2 bases and J dropped 0; count of bases not matched to a gene: 4. CDR1 is LGHNA and CDR2 is YNFKEQ in the germline V gene. The CDR3 spans 17 residues. The CDR3 loop is CASSQSTSGGSSYEQYF. The CDR3 nucleotides read TGTGCCAGCAGCCAATCGACTAGCGGGGGGAGCTCCTACGAGCAGTACTTC.

This chain joins TRBV5-5 and TRBJ2-7; 7 bases match TRBD1. The germline CDR1 and CDR2 sequences are SGHKS and YYEKEE (reference sequence). This CDR3 region has 14 residues. V shed 4 bases, J shed 2 bases, and the junction held 6 bases outside the gene matches. CDR3 coding DNA: TGTGCCAGCAGCCCTTCGACAGGGCCCTACGAGCAGTACTTC. Translation gives CASSPSTGPYEQYF.

The CDR3 protein is CASGQGAGNQPQHF. The CDR3 DNA sequence: TGTGCTAGTGGTCAGGGGGCGGGCAATCAGCCCCAGCATTTT. The chain carries TRBV12-5 and TRBJ1-5, with 8 bases aligning to TRBD1. The CDR3 spans 14 residues. V dropped 5 bases and J dropped 2; count of bases not matched to a gene: 2. Germline-derived CDR1 and CDR2 are LGHNT and FRNRAP.

This clone was found a few times. The genes are TRBV19 and TRBJ1-1, with TRBD1 matching over 7 bases. V was pared by 7 bases and J by 4 bases, with 9 bases of the junction left unmatched. The length of the CDR3 is 14 residues. CDR1 is LNHDA, CDR2 SQIVND, per germline (reference sequence). CDR3 in amino acids: CASTKEGASTEAFF. CDR3 nucleotides: TGTGCCAGTACCAAAGAGGGGGCAAGCACTGAAGCTTTCTTT.

The rearrangement uses TRBV5-4 and TRBJ2-4; TRBD2 is a possible D gene (5 bases). This CDR3 comprises 11 residues. The V gene's germline CDR1 is SGHNT and CDR2 YYREEE (reference sequence). V lost 0 bases and J 13 bases, leaving 8 bases between the germline ends. CDR3 bases: TGTGCCAGCAGCTTGGGGACTGAGCAGTACTTC. Translated: CASSLGTEQYF.